This T cell receptor (beta chain) was retrieved from a study of CD8 T cells in Susac syndrome. This clonotype was counted once. The CDR3 has 13 residues. The germline gives CDR1 DFQATT, CDR2 SNEGSKA (reference sequence). The ends were cut back, 0 bases at V and 4 bases at J, with 8 bases in the middle. After extraction with the RNeasy kit, about 0.45 to 1 ug of the RNA was reverse transcribed using random hexamers. From the immunoSEQ multiplex PCR reads, TCRdb called clonotypes with MiXCR, one entry per CDR3 protein. The table records 100,000 to 150,000 distinct CDR3 sequences, approximately 96% of them present only once. TCR beta was sequenced from blood CD8+ and CD4+ T cells.

Material for sequencing was CD8+ T cells from PBMCs. V gene TRBV20-1 combines with J gene TRBJ2-3, with D perhaps matching TRBD1 (5 bases). This clonotype was obtained from a human donor with Susac syndrome. This chain's CDR3 is CSAREGAADTQYF. CDR3 bases: TGCAGTGCTAGAGAAGGGGCGGCAGATACGCAGTATTTT.